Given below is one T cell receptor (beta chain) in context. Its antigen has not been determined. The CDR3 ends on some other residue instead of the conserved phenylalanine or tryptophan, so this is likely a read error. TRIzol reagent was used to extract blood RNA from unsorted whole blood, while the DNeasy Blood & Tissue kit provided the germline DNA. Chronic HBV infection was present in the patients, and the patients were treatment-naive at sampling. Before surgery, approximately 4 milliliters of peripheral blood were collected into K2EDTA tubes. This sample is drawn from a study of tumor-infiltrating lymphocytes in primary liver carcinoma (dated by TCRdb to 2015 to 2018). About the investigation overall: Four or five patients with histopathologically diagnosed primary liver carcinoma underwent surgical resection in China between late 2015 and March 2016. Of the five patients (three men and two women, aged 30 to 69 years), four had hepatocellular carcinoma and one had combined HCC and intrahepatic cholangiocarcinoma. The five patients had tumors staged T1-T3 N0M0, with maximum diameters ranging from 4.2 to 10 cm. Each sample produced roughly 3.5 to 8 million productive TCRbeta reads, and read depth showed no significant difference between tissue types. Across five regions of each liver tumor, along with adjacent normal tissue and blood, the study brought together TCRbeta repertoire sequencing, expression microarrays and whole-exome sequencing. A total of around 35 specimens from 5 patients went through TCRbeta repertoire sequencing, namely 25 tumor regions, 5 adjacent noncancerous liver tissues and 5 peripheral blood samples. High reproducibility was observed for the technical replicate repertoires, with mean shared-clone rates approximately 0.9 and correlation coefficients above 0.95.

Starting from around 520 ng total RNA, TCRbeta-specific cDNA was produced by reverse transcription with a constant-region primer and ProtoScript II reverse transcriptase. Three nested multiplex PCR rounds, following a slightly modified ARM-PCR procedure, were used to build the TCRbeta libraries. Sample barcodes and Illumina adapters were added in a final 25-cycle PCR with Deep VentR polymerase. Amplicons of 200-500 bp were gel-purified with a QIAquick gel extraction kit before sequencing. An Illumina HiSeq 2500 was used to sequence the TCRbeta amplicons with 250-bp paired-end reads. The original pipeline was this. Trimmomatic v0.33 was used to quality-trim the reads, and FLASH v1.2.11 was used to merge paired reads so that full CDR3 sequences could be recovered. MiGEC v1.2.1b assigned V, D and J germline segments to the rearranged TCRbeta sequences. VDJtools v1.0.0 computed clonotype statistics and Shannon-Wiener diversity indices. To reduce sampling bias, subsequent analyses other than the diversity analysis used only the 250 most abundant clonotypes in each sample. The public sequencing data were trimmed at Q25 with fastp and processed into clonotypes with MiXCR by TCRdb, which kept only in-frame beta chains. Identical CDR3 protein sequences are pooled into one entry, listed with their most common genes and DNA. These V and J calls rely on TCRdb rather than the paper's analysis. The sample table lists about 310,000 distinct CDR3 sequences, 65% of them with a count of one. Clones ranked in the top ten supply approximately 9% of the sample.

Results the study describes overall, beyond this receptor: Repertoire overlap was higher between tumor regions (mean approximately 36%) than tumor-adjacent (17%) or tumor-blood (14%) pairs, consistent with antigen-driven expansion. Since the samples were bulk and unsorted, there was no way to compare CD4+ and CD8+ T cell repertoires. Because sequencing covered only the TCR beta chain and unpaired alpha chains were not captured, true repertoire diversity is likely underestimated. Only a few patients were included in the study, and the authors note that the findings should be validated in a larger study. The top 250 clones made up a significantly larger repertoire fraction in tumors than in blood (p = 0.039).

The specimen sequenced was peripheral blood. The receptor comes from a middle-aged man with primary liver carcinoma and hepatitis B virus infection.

The bases are TGTGCCAGCAGCTACGGGACAGGGACCTATGGCTACACCATC. This is translated as CASSYGTGTYGYTI. The chain uses TRBV6-6 and TRBJ1-2, and TRBD1 matches 9 of the central bases. CDR1 and CDR2 were assigned from the germline V gene (reference sequence) as MNHNY and SVGAGI. Germline trimming amounts to 6 bases on V and 4 bases on J, with 6 as the count of junction bases outside the gene matches. The CDR3 is 14 amino acids long, termini counted. The sequence is cut down to CDR3 DNA, 42 bases in frame from base 1.